Below are 9 T cell receptor beta chains sequenced from a single sample in a study of cytomegalovirus exposure and HLA in healthy donors. Vbeta (60) and Jbeta (13) primers were used in the PCR. Profiled with immunoSEQ multiplex PCR; TCRdb holds only in-frame clones, not every one. Seen here are under 200,000 clones, around 80% observed once, and the top ten hold approximately 2.1%. Sequencing was carried out using PBMCs. The receptors here all came from a woman in her 30s in good health and CMV-seropositive.

The chain joins TRBV28 to TRBJ1-2; D remains unclear. CDR1 and CDR2 (germline): MDHEN, SYDVKM. The CDR3 has 12 amino acids. Trimming removed 6 bases at V and 6 bases at J, with 11 bases between. The CDR3 is CASSGVFNGYTF. In DNA, the CDR3 is TGTGCCAGCAGCGGGGTTTTCAATGGCTACACCTTC.

CDR3 sequence: CASTSIGNEKLFF. In nucleotides, the CDR3 is TGTGCCAGTACGAGTATCGGTAATGAAAAACTGTTTTTT. V usage is TRBV19 and J usage is TRBJ1-4; D gene ambiguous. The CDR3 is 13 residues long. CDR1 and CDR2 (germline): LNHDA, SQIVND (reference sequence). The germline V and J ends were trimmed by 7 bases and 4 bases, with 10 bases remaining between them.

V and J are TRBV4-1 and TRBJ2-1, with 9 nucleotides matching TRBD2. V lost 0 bases to trimming and J lost 7 bases; unmatched junction nucleotides: 7. Per the germline V gene, CDR1 is MGHRA and CDR2 is YSYEKL. CDR3 size: 16 residues. The CDR3 nucleotides are TGCGCCAGCAGCCAAGAGATTGCTAGCGGGGTAAATGAGCAGTTCTTC. It encodes CASSQEIASGVNEQFF.

This chain links TRBV4-3 with TRBJ2-3; D possibly corresponds to TRBD2 (5 bases). V lost 3 bases to trimming and J lost 3 bases, with 10 bases between them. This CDR3 contains 14 residues. Per germline, CDR1 LGHNA and CDR2 YSLEER. In DNA, the CDR3 is TGCGCCAGCAGCCACCGCGGGCTAACAGATACGCAGTATTTT. As protein: CASSHRGLTDTQYF.

This clone was found once. CDR3 coding DNA: TGTGCCAGCAGCTTAGACAGGGGTGGGGAGCCCCAGCATTTT. Translated, it gives CASSLDRGGEPQHF. This chain links TRBV11-2 with TRBJ1-5; weak D call: TRBD1 (6 bases). V gave up 0 bases and J gave up 8 bases, with 11 bases separating them. The germline gives CDR1 SGHAT, CDR2 FQNNGV. This CDR3 is 14 amino acids long.

J is TRBJ2-5 and V is TRBV10-3; 7 bases are shared with TRBD2. CDR1 ENHRY and CDR2 SYGVKD come from the germline V gene. This CDR3 contains 16 residues. Trimming removed 3 bases from V and 5 bases from J; junction bases left unmatched: 12. In DNA, the CDR3 is TGTGCCATCAGTGACTTTACGTGGGAGGGCCCGGAGACCCAGTACTTC. Protein: CAISDFTWEGPETQYF.

This chain links TRBV7-8 with TRBJ2-3, with a weak D call TRBD2 (5 bases). Looked up from germline, CDR1 is SGHVS and CDR2 is FQNEAQ. Trimming took 5 bases from V and 2 from J, leaving 14 bases between them. There are 15 residues in the CDR3. The CDR3 nucleotides are TGTGCCAGCAGCCTAGACCGGGGTGACACAGATACGCAGTATTTT. This gives the protein CASSLDRGDTDTQYF.

V usage is TRBV23-1 and J usage is TRBJ1-3; D not resolved. TRBV23-1 is classed as an ORF, of uncertain function. The CDR3 extends over 16 amino acids. V gave up 0 bases and J gave up 4 bases, with 13 bases separating them. The CDR3 DNA follows: TGCGCCAGCAGTCAATCGGGCAGTGCGTGGGGAAACACCATATATTTT. This sequence encodes CASSQSGSAWGNTIYF.

This chain links TRBV7-2 with TRBJ2-3; D might be TRBD2 (5 bases). Germline V CDR1 and CDR2: SGHTA, FQGNSA. The CDR3 extends over 16 amino acids. Trimming removed 5 bases from V and 5 bases from J, with 20 bases in between. The CDR3 protein is CASSARVGAPGDTQYF. The CDR3 DNA reads as TGTGCCAGCAGCGCTCGGGTGGGAGCTCCAGGAGATACGCAGTATTTT.